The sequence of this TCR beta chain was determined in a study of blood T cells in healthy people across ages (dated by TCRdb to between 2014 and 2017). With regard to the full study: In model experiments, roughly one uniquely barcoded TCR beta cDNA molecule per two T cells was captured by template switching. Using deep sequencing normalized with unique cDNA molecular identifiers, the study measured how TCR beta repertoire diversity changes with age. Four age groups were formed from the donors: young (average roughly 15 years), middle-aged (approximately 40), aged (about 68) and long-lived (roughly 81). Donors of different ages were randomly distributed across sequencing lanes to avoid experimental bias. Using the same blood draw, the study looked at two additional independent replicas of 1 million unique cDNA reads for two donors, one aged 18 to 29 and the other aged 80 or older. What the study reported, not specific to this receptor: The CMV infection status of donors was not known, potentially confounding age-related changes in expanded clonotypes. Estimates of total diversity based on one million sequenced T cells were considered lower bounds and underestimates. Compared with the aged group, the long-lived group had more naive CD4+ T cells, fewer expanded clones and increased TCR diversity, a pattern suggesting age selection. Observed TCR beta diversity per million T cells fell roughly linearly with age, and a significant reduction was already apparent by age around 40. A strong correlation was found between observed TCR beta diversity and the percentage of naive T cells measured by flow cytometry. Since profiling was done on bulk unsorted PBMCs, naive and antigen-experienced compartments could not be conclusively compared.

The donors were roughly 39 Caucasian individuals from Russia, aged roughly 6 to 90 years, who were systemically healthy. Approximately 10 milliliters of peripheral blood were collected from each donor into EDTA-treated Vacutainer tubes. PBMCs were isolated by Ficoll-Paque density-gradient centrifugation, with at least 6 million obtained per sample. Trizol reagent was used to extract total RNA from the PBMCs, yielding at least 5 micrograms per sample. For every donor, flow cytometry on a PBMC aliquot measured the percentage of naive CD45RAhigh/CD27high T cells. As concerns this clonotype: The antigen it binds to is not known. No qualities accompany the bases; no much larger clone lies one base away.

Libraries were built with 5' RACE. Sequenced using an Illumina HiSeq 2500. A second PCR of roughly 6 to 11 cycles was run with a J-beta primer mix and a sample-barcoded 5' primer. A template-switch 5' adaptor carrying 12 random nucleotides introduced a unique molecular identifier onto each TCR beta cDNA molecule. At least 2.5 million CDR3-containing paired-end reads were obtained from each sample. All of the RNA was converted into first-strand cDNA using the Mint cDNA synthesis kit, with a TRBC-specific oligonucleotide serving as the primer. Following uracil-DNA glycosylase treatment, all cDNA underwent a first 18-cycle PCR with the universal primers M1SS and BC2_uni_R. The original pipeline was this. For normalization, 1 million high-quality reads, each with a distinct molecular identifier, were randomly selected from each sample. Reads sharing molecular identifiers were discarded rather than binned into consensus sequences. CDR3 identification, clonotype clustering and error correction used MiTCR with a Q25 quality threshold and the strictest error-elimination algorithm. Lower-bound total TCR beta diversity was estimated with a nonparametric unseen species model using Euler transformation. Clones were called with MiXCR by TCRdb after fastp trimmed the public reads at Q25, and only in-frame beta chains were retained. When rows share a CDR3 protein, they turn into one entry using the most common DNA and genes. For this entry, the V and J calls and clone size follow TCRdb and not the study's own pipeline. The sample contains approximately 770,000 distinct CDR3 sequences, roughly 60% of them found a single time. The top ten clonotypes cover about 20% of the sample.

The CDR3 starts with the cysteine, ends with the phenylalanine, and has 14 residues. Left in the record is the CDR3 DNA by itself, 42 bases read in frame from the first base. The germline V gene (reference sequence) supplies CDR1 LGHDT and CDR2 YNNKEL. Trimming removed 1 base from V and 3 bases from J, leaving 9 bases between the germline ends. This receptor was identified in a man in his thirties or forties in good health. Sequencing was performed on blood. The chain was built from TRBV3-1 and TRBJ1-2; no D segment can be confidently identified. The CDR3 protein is CASSQVEAHYGYTF. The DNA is TGTGCCAGCAGCCAAGTCGAGGCACACTATGGCTACACCTTC. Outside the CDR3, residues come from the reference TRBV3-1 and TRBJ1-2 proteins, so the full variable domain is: DTAVSQTPKYLVTQMGNDKSIKCEQNLGHDTMYWYKQDSKKFLKIMFSYNNKELIINETVPNRFSPKSPDKAHLNLHINSLELGDSAVYFCASSQVEAHYGYTFGSGTRLTVV.